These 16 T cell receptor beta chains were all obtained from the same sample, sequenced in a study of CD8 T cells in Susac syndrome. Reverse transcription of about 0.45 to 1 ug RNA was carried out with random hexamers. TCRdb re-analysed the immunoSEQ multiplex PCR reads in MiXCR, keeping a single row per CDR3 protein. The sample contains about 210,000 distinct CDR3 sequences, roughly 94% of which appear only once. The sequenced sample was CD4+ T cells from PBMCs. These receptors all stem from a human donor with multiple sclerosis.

The CDR3 loop reads CSVEDQGTGVYEQYF. In DNA form, the CDR3 reads TGCAGCGTTGAAGATCAGGGGACAGGGGTGTACGAGCAGTACTTC. The rearrangement links TRBV29-1 to TRBJ2-7, with TRBD1 identical over 10 bases. Germline V gene lookup returns CDR1 SQVTM and CDR2 ANQGSEA. J was trimmed by 4 bases and V by 0 bases; bases with no gene match: 6. This CDR3 has 15 amino acids.

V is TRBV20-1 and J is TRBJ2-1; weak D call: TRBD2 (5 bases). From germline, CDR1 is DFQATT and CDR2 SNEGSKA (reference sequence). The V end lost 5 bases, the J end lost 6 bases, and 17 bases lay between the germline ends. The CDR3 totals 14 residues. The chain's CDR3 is CSAPGGAASNEQFF. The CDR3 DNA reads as TGCAGTGCTCCCGGCGGAGCGGCTAGCAATGAGCAGTTCTTC.

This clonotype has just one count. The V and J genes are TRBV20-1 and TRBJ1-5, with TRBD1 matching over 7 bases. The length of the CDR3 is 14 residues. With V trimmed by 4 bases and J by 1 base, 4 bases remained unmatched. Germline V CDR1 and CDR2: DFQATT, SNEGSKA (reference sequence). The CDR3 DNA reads TGCAGTGCTAACAGGGGAGGAAGCAATCAGCCCCAGCATTTT. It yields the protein CSANRGGSNQPQHF.

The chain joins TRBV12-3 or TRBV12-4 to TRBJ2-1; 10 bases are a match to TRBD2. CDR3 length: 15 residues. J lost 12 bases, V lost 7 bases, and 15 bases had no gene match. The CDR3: CASTSLAGVLQGQFF. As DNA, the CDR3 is TGTGCCAGCACCTCCCTAGCGGGGGTCCTACAGGGGCAGTTCTTC.

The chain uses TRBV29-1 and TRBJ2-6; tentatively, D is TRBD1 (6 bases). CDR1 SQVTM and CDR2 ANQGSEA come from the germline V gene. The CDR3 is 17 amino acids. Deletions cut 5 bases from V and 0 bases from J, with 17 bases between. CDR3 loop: CSVRGDTIFSGANVLTF. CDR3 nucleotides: TGCAGCGTTAGAGGGGACACAATTTTCTCTGGGGCCAACGTCCTGACTTTC.

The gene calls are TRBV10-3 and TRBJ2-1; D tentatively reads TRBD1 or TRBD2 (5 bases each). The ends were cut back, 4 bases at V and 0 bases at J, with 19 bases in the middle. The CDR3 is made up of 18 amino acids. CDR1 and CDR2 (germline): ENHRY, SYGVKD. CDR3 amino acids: CAISVEAPRGSSYNEQFF. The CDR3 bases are TGTGCCATCAGTGTGGAGGCCCCGAGGGGAAGCTCCTACAATGAGCAGTTCTTC.

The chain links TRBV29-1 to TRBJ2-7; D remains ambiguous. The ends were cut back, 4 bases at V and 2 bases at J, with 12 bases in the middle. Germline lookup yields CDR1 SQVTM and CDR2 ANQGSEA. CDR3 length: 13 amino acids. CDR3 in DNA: TGCAGCGTTGCATCGGACGGAGCCTACGAGCAGTACTTC. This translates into CSVASDGAYEQYF.

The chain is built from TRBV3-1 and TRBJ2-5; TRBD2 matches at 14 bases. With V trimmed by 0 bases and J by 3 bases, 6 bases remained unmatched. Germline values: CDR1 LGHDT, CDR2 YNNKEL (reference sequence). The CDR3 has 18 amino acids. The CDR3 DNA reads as TGTGCCAGCAGCCAAGATTACCGGACTAGCGGGGGGAAAGAGACCCAGTACTTC. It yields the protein CASSQDYRTSGGKETQYF.

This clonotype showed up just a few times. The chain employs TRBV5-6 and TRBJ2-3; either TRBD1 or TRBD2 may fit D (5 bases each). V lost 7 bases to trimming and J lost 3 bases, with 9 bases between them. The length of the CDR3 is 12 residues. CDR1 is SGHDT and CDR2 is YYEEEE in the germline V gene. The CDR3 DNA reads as TGTGCCAGCGTCTGGGGGACAGATACGCAGTATTTT. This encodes CASVWGTDTQYF.

The CDR3 DNA reads as TGTGCCAGCAGCCCAAGGAAGGGTAATCAGCAGTTCTTC. As protein: CASSPRKGNQQFF. The chain joins TRBV3-1 to TRBJ2-1; D uncertain. This CDR3 spans 13 amino acids. CDR1 LGHDT and CDR2 YNNKEL come from the germline V gene (reference sequence). The germline V and J ends were trimmed by 4 bases and 11 bases, with 15 bases remaining between them.

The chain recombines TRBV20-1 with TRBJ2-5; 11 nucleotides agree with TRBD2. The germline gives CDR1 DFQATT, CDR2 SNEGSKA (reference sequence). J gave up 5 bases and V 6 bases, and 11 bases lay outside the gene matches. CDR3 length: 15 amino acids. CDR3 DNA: TGCAGTGCCCTCGATAGCGGGGGGGCGCGCGAGACCCAGTACTTC. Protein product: CSALDSGGARETQYF.

The CDR3 spells CAWSRGTGTLNIQYF. The CDR3 nucleotides read TGTGCCTGGAGTCGCGGGACAGGGACGCTAAACATTCAGTACTTC. This rearrangement joins TRBV30 to TRBJ2-4, with TRBD1 matching over 9 bases. Trimming at V came to 2 bases and at J to 6 bases, leaving 8 bases not matched to a gene. This CDR3 contains 15 residues. Germline V gene data show CDR1 as GTSNPN and CDR2 as SVGIG (reference sequence).

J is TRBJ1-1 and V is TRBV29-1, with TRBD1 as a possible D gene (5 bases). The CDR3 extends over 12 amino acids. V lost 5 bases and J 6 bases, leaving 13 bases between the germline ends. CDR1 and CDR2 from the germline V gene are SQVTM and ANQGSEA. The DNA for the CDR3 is TGCAGCGTTTCATGGGGGACCGCTGAAGCTTTCTTT. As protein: CSVSWGTAEAFF.

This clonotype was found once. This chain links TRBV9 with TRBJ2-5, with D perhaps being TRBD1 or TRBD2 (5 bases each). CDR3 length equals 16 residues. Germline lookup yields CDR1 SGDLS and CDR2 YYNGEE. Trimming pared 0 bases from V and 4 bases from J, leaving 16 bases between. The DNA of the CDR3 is TGTGCCAGCAGCGTAGCGCTGGGGGTTGGACGAGAGACCCAGTACTTC. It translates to CASSVALGVGRETQYF. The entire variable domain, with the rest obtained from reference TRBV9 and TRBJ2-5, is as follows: DSGVTQTPKHLITATGQRVTLRCSPRSGDLSVYWYQQSLDQGLQFLIQYYNGEERAKGNILERFSAQQFPDLHSELNLSSLELGDSALYFCASSVALGVGRETQYFGPGTRLLVL.

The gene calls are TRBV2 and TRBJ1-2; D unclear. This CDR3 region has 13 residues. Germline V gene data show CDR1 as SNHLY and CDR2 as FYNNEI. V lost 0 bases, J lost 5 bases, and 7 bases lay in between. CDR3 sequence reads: CASSEAALYGYTF. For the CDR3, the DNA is TGTGCCAGCAGTGAAGCGGCCTTATATGGCTACACCTTC.

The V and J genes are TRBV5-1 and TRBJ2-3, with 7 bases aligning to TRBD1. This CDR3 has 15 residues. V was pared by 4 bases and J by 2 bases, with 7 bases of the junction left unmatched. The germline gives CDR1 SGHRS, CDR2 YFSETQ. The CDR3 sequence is CASSPTGTHTDTQYF. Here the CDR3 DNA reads TGCGCCAGCAGCCCGACAGGGACACACACAGATACGCAGTATTTT.